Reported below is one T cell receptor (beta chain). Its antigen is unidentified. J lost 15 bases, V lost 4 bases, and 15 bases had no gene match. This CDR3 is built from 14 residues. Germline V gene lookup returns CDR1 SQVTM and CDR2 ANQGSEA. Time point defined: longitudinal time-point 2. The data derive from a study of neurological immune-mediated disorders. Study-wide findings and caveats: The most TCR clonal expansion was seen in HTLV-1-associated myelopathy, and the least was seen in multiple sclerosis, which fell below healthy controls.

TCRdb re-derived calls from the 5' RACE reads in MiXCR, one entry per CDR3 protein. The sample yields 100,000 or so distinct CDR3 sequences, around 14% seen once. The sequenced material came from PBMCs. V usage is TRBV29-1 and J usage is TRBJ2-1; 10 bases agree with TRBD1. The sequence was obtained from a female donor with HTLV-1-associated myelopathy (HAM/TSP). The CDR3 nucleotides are TGCAGCGTTGCCCAGGGACAGGGGCAGGAGGGCGGGTTCTTC. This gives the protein CSVAQGQGQEGGFF.